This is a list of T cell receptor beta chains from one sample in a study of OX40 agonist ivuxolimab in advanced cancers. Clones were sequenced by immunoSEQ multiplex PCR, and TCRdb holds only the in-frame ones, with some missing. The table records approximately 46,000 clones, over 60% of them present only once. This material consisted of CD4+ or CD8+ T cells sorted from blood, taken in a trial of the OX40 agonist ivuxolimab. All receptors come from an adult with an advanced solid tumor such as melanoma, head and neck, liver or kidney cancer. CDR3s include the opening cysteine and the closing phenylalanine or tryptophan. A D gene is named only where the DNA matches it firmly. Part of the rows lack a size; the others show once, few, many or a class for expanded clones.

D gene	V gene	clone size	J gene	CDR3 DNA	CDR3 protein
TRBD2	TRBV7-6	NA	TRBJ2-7	TGTGCCAGCAGCTTACCGGCTAGCGGGAGTGACTCCTACGAGCAGTACTTC	CASSLPASGSDSYEQYF
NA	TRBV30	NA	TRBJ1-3	TGTGCCTGGAGACGGAGGGGCTCTGGAAACACCATATATTTT	CAWRRRGSGNTIYF
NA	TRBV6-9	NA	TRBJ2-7	TGTGCCAGCAGGATATCCTACGAGCAGTACTTC	CASRISYEQYF
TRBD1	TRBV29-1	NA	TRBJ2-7	TGCAGCGTTGTGTTGTTGGGGACAGGGGCCTTCGAGCAGTACTTC	CSVVLLGTGAFEQYF
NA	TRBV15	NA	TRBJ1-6	TGTGCCACCAGCAGAGATAGCCGTGCAAGAGGTTCACCCCTCCACTTT	CATSRDSRARGSPLHF
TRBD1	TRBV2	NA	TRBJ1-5	TGTGCCAGCACACAGACAGGGGGATATCAGCCCCAGCATTTT	CASTQTGGYQPQHF
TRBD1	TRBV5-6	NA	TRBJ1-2	TGTGCCAGCAGCTTGGAGGGACAGCACTATGGCTACACCTTC	CASSLEGQHYGYTF
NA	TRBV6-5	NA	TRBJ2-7	TGTGCCAGCAGTGCCCCCGAGGGAGCGGCGTACTTC	CASSAPEGAAYF
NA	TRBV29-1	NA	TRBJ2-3	TGCAGCGTTGATGGGCAGTCGGGCACAGATACGCAGTATTTT	CSVDGQSGTDTQYF
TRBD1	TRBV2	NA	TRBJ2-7	TGTGCCAGCAGAAAAGACCGGGACAGGGGGCTTCTCGAGCAGTACTTC	CASRKDRDRGLLEQYF
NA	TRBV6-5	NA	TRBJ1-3	TGTGCCAGCAGGGACGGCAGAAACACCATATATTTT	CASRDGRNTIYF
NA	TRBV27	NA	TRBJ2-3	TGTGCCAGCAGATCGACAGGCGATACGCAGTATTTT	CASRSTGDTQYF
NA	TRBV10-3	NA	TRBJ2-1	TGTGCCATCAGTGAGCCGGACGGGTACAATGAGCAGTTCTTC	CAISEPDGYNEQFF
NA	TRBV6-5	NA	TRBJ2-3	TGTGCCAGCAGGAGAGACGGCCGAACCACAGATACGCAGTATTTT	CASRRDGRTTDTQYF
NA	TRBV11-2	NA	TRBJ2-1	TGTGCCAGCAGCTTCAGGGAGCAGGCCGGGGGCGATGAGCAGTTCTTC	CASSFREQAGGDEQFF
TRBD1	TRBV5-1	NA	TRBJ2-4	TGCGCCAGCAGCCCGGGACAGGGGCAGGCCAAAAACATTCAGTACTTC	CASSPGQGQAKNIQYF
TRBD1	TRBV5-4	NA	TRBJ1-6	TGTGCCAGCAGCGGACAGGGTTACAATTCACCCCTCCACTTT	CASSGQGYNSPLHF
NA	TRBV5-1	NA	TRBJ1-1	TGCGCCAGCAGCTTTTTAGGGCAGGGGTTGAACACTGAAGCTTTCTTT	CASSFLGQGLNTEAFF
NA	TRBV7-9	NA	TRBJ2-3	TGTGCCAGCAAGGGGACGCTGACTTCAGATACGCAGTATTTT	CASKGTLTSDTQYF
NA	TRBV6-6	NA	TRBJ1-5	TGTGCCAGCAGTTACATCGGGGTTTACCAGCCCCAGCATTTT	CASSYIGVYQPQHF
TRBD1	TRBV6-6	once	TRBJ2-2	TGTGCCAGCAGGAGGGACAGAATTACCGGGGAGCTGTTTTTT	CASRRDRITGELFF
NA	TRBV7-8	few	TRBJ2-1	TGTGCCACCGAGGGGTCCGGGAATGAGCAGTTCTTC	CATEGSGNEQFF
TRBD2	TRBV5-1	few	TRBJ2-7	TGCGCCAGCAGCTGGACTAGCCCCACCTACGAGCAGTACTTC	CASSWTSPTYEQYF
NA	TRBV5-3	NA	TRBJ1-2	TGTGCCCCACCCTGGGATGGCAGATATTACGGCTACACCTTC	CAPPWDGRYYGYTF
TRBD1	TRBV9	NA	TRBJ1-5	TGTGCCAGCAGCCCCCCAAAAGACAGGGTGGCTCTAAATCAGCCCCAGCATTTT	CASSPPKDRVALNQPQHF
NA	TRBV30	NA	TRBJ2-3	TGTGCCTGGAGTGGTGGGGGTGCAGATACGCAGTATTTT	CAWSGGGADTQYF
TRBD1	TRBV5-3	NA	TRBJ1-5	TGTGCCAGAAGCTTGGTTCCGCGGGACAGGGGGCAATCCAGCAATCAGCCCCAGCATTTT	CARSLVPRDRGQSSNQPQHF
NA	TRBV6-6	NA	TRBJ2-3	TGTGCCAGCAGCCTCAGTGATACGCAGTATTTT	CASSLSDTQYF
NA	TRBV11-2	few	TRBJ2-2	TGTGCCAGCAGCTCGCCTTGGAACGGGGGTAAAACCGGGGAGCTGTTTTTT	CASSSPWNGGKTGELFF
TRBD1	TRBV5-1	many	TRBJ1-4	TGCGCCAGCAGCTTAACCGGGACAGGGGTTGAAAAACTGTTTTTT	CASSLTGTGVEKLFF
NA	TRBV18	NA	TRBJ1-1	TGTGCCAGCTCAGAACGACTGATGAACACTGAAGCTTTCTTT	CASSERLMNTEAFF
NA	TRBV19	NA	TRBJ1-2	TGTGCCAGTAGGCGTAGTACAGAATTTAACTATGGCTACACCTTC	CASRRSTEFNYGYTF
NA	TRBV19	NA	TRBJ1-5	TGTGCCAGTAGCAAAGGGGACACCCAGGGCCCCCAGCATTTT	CASSKGDTQGPQHF
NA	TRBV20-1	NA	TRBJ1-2	TGCAGTGCTAGAGCCTGGGTAGGCTACACCTTC	CSARAWVGYTF
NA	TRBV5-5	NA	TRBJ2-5	TGTGCCAGCAGCTTGGGACGGGGGATGGAGACCCAGTACTTC	CASSLGRGMETQYF
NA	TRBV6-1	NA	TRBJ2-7	TGTGCCAGCAGACCCCAGGGTGGCGAGCAGTACTTC	CASRPQGGEQYF
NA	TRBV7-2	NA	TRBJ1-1	TGTGCCAGCAGCTTAACCGCGGGGCGCGGCACTGAAGCTTTCTTT	CASSLTAGRGTEAFF
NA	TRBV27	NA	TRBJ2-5	TGTGCCACCCAAGGGTCGGGTAGGGGGGAGACCCAGTACTTC	CATQGSGRGETQYF
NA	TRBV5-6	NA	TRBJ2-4	TGTGCCAGCAGCTTGGTGTTGACCGACATTCAGTACTTC	CASSLVLTDIQYF
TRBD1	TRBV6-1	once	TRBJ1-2	TGTGCCAGCAGTCCTAGACAGGGGAGGCCCTATGGCTACACCTTC	CASSPRQGRPYGYTF
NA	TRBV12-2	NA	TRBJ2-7	TGTGCAAGTCGCTTAGGCTTCCAGGGGGCTCGGGAGCAGTACTTC	CASRLGFQGAREQYF
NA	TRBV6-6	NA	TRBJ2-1	TGTGCCAGCGTCGACTATCGAACTTCTAATGAGCAGTTCTTC	CASVDYRTSNEQFF
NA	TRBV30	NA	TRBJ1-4	TGTGCCTGGAGCGGCAGGGGATATGAAAAACTGTTTTTT	CAWSGRGYEKLFF
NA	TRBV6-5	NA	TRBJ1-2	TGTGCCAGCAGTTACTCTTGGGCAGGGGATAACTATGGCTACACCTTC	CASSYSWAGDNYGYTF
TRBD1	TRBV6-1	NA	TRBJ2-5	TGTGCCAGCAGCCTCATACAGGGGCTACAAGAGACCCAGTACTTC	CASSLIQGLQETQYF
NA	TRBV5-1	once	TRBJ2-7	TGCGCCAGCAGCCACCGGGACAACTCCTACGAGCAGTACTTC	CASSHRDNSYEQYF
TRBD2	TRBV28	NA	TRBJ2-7	TGTGCCAGCACTTACGATAGCGGGAGGAATTTCTACGAGCAGTACTTC	CASTYDSGRNFYEQYF
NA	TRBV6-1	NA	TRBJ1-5	TGTGCCAGCAGCGATTCTTCGGGGGGCGAACAGCCCCAGCATTTT	CASSDSSGGEQPQHF
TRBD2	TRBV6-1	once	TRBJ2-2	TGTGCCAGCAGTGGGGGACTAGCGGGAGGCACCGGGGAGCTGTTTTTT	CASSGGLAGGTGELFF
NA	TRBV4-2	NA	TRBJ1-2	TGTGCCAGCAGCCAAACATCCACAGGGAACTATGGCTACACCTTC	CASSQTSTGNYGYTF
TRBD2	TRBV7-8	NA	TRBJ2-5	TGTGCCAGCAGCTTATCTATGGGCCTAGCGGGAGTGGGGGAAGAGACCCAGTACTTC	CASSLSMGLAGVGEETQYF
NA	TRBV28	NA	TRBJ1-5	TGTGCCAGCAGTTTCGGAGGTAGGGGGGCTACCAATCAGCCCCAGCATTTT	CASSFGGRGATNQPQHF
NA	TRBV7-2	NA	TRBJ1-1	TGTGCCAGCAGCTGGGGTTTCCTGAACACTGAAGCTTTCTTT	CASSWGFLNTEAFF
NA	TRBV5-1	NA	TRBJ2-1	TGCGCCAGCAGCTTGCTAGGCGGTTTACACAATGAGCAGTTCTTC	CASSLLGGLHNEQFF
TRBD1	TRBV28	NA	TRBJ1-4	TGTGCCAGCAGTTTAGGGACAGGGTTCGAAAAACTGTTTTTT	CASSLGTGFEKLFF
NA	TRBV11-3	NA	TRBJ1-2	TGTGCCAGCAGCTTAGAGGGGGCTATTGGGTCCAATGGCTACACCTTC	CASSLEGAIGSNGYTF
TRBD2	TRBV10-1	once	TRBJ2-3	TGCGCCAGCAGTGAGTCGGGACTAGCGGGAGAGACGCAGTATTTT	CASSESGLAGETQYF
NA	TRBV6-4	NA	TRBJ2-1	TGTGCCAGCAGTGGCACGGGGGCCGGTGGGCAGTTCTTC	CASSGTGAGGQFF
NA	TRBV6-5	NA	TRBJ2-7	TGTGCCAGCGGAGAATCCTACGAGCAGTACTTC	CASGESYEQYF
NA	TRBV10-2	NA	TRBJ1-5	TGCGCCAGCAGTGAGTCGTCTTACAGGGCACCCAATCAGCCCCAGCATTTT	CASSESSYRAPNQPQHF